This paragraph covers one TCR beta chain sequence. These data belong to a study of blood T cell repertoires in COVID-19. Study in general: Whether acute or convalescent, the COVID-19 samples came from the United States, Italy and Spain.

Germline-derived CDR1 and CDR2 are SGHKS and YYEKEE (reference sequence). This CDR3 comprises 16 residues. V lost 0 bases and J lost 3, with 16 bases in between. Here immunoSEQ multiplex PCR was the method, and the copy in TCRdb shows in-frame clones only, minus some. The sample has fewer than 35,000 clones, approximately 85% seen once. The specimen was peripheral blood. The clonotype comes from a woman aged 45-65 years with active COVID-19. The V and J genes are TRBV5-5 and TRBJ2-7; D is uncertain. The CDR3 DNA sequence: TGTGCCAGCAGCTTGGACAGACCCGGTATCATCTACGAGCAGTACTTC. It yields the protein CASSLDRPGIIYEQYF.